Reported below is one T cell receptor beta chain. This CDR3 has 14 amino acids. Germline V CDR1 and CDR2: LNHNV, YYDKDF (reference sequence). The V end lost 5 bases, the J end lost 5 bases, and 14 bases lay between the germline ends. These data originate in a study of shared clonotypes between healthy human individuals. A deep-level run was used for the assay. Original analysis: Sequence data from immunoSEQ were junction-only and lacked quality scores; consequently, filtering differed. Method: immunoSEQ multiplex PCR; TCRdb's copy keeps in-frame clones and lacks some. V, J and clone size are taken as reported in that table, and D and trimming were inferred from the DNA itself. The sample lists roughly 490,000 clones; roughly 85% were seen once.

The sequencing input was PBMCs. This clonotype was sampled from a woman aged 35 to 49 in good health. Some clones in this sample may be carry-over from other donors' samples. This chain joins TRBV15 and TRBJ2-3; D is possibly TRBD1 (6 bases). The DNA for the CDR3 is TGTGCCACCAGCGTAGGGGGAGCGGTAGATACGCAGTATTTT. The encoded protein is CATSVGGAVDTQYF. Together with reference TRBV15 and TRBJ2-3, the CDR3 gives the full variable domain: DAMVIQNPRYQVTQFGKPVTLSCSQTLNHNVMYWYQQKSSQAPKLLFHYYDKDFNNEADTPDNFQSRRPNTSFCFLDIRSPGLGDTAMYLCATSVGGAVDTQYFGPGTRLTVL.